Sequencing of this T cell receptor beta chain was carried out in a study of response to subunit inactivated influenza vaccine. This CDR3 has 17 residues. The junction had 4 bases not matched to a gene; V was cut back by 0 bases and J by 0 bases. In germline, CDR1 is SGHAT, CDR2 FQNNGV. TCRdb independently ran MiXCR on the RT-PCR reads; one entry per CDR3 protein. The table lists hundreds of thousands of distinct CDR3 sequences, 18% of them singletons. Study-wide findings and caveats: The authors put forward the suggestion that each seasonal influenza vaccination may bring in only a limited number of new T cells.

Points on this clonotype: Its specificity is unknown.

This sequence joins TRBV11-2 and TRBJ2-1, with TRBD2 matching 8 bases. The sequences come from PBMCs from blood, collected about 5 days after vaccination. The sequence derives from a man in his fifties who received an inactivated influenza vaccine. The CDR3 region is CASSLETSVSSYNEQFF. CDR3 coding DNA: TGTGCCAGCAGCTTAGAGACTAGCGTTAGCTCCTACAATGAGCAGTTCTTC.